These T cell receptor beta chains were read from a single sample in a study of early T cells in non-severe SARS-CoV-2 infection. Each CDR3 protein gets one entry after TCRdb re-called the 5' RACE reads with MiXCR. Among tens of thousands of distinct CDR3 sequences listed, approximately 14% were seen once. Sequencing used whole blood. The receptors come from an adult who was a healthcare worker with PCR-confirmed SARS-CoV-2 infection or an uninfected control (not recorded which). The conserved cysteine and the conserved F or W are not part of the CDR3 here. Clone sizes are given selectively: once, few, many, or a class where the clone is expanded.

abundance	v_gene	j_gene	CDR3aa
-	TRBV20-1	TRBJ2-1	SALTTWQANYNEQF
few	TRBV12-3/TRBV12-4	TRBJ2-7	ASSSTGTASYEQY
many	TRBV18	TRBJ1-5	ASSPRTGSNQPQH
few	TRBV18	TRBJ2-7	ASSPNGRYEQY
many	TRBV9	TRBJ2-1	ASSPRDRAINEQF
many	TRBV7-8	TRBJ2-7	ASSPLAGEQY
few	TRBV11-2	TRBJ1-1	ASSLQKNTEAF
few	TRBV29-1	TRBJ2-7	SVEDGTGAPYEQY
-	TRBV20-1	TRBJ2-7	SALPTDHFSYEQY
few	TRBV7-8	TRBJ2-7	ASSPRGFYEQY
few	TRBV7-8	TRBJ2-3	ASSLAGGARVTDTQY
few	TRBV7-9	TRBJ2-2	ASSSQDRTSGYSNTGELF
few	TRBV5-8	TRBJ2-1	ASSLGRRNEQF
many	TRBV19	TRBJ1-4	ASNSIRTEAEKLF
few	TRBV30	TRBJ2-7	AWSVSSSCQ
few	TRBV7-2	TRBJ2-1	ASSLGSGTSGRELYNEQF
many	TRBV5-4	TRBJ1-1	ASSDRTGAPNTEAF
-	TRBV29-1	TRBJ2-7	SARTASYEQY
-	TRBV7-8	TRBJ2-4	ASSLGGVKNIQY
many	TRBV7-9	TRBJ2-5	ASSLGRGYQETQY
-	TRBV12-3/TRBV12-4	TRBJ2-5	ASSLVGLETQY
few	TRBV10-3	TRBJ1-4	AISEGTTNEKLF
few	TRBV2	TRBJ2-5	ASIRIQETQY
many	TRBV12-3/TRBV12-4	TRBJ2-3	ASSSGLAGEVVTDTQY
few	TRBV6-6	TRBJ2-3	ASSYSALAGDTQY